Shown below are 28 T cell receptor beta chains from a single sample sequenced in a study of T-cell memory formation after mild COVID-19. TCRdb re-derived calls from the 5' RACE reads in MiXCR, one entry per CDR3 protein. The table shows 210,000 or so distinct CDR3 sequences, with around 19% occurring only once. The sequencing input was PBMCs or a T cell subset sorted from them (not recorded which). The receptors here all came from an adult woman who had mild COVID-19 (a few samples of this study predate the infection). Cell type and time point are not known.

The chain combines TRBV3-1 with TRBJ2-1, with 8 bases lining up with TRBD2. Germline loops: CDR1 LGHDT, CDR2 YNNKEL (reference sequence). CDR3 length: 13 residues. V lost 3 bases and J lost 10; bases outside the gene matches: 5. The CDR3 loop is CASSQRGRNEQFF. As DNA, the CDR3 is TGTGCCAGCAGCCAGCGCGGGAGGAACGAGCAGTTCTTC.

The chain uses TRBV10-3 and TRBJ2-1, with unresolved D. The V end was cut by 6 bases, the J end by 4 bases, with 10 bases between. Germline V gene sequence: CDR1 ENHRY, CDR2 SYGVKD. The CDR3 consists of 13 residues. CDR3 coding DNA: TGTGCCATCAGCTCGTCTAGTTACAATGAGCAGTTCTTC. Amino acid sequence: CAISSSSYNEQFF.

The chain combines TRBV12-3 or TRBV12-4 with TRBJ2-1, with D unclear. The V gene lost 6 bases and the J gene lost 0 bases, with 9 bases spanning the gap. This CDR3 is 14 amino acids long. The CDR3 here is CASSQASSYNEQFF. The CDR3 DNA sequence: TGTGCCAGCAGCCAGGCGAGCTCCTACAATGAGCAGTTCTTC.

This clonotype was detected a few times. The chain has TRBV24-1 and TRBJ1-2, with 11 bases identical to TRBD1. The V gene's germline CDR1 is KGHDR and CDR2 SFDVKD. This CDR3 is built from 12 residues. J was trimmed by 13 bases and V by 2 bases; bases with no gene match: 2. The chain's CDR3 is CATSDWTGGITF. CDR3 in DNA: TGTGCCACCAGTGATTGGACAGGGGGCATCACCTTC.

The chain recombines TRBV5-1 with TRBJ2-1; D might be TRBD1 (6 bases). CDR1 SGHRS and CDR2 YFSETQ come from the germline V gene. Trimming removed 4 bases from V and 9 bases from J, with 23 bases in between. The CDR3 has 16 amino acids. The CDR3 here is CASSITGQPVAGEQFF. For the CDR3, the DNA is TGCGCCAGCAGCATTACAGGACAGCCCGTGGCGGGTGAGCAGTTCTTC.

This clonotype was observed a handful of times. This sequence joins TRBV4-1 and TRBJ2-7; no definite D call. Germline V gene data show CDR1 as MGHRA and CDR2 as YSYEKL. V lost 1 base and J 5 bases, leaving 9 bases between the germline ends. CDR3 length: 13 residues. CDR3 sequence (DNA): TGCGCCAGCAGCCAAGGTCCAGGTGACGAGCAGTACTTC. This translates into CASSQGPGDEQYF.

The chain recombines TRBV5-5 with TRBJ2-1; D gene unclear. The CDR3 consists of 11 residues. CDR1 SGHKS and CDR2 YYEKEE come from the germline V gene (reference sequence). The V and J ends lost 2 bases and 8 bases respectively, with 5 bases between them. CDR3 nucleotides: TGTGCCAGCAGCTTACTGTATGAGCAGTTCTTC. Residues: CASSLLYEQFF.

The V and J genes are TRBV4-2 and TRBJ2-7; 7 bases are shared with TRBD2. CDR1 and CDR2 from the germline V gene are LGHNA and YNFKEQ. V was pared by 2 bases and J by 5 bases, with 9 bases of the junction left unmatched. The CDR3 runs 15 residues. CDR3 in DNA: TGTGCCAGCAGCCAACCCACGGGACTATTCGACGAGCAGTACTTC. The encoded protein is CASSQPTGLFDEQYF.

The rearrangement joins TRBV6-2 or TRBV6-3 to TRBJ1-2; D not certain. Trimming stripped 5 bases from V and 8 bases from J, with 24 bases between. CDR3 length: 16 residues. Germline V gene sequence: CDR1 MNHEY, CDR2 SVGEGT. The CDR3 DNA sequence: TGTGCCAGCAGTCCTACGTTTCTCGACCCGGAGAGGGGCTACACCTTC. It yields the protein CASSPTFLDPERGYTF.

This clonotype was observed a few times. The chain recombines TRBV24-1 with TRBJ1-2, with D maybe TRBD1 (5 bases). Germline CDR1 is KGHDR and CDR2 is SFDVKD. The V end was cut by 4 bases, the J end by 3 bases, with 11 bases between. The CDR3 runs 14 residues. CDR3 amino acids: CATSDPGGDYGYTF. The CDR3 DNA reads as TGTGCCACCAGTGACCCGGGAGGGGACTATGGCTACACCTTC.

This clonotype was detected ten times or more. This chain's CDR3 is CASSRDYLKETQYF. The DNA for the CDR3 is TGCGCCAGCAGTAGGGACTACCTTAAAGAGACCCAGTACTTC. V usage is TRBV5-1 and J usage is TRBJ2-5; 7 bases are a match to TRBD2. Germline CDR1 reads SGHRS; CDR2 reads YFSETQ. With 5 bases clipped from V and 3 bases from J, the junction kept 7 bases outside the gene matches. The length of the CDR3 is 14 residues.

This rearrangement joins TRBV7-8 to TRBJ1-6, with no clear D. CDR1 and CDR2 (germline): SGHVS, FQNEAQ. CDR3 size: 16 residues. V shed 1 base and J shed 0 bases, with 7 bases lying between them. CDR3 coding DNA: TGTGCCAGCAGCTTAGGAGGTGACTCCTATAATTCACCCCTCCACTTT. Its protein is CASSLGGDSYNSPLHF. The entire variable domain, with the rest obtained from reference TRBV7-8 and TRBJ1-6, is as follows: GAGVSQSPRYKVAKRGQDVALRCDPISGHVSLFWYQQALGQGPEFLTYFQNEAQLDKSGLPSDRFFAERPEGSVSTLKIQRTQQEDSAVYLCASSLGGDSYNSPLHFGNGTRLTVT.

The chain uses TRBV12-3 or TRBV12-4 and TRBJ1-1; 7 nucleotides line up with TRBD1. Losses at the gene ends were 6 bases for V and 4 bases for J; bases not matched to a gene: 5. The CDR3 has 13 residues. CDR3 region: CASRPTGITEAFF. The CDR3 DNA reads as TGTGCCAGCAGGCCGACAGGGATCACTGAAGCTTTCTTT.

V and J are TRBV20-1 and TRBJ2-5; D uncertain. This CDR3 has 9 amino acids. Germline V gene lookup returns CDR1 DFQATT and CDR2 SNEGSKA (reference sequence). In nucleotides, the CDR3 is TGCAGGGTCCCCGAGACCCAGTACTTC. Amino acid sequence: CRVPETQYF.

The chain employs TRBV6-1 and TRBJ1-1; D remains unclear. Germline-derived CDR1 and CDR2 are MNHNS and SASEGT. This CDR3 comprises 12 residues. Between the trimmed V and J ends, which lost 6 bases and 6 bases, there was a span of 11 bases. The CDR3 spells CASSEGPPEAFF. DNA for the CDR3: TGTGCCAGCAGCGAGGGTCCTCCTGAAGCTTTCTTT.

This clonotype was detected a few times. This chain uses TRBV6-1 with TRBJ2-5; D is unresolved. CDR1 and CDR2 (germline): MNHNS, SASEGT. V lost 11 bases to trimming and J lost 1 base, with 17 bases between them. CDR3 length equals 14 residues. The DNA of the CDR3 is TGTGCCTCAGCTCATTACGGCGGCCAAGAGACCCAGTACTTC. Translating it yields CASAHYGGQETQYF.

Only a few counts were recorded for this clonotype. The CDR3: CATSRDRVYEQYF. CDR3 coding DNA: TGTGCCACCAGCAGAGATCGGGTTTACGAGCAGTACTTC. The chain joins TRBV15 to TRBJ2-7; D call uncertain. With 0 bases removed from V and 4 bases from J, the gap between germline ends came to 7 bases. The CDR3 runs to 13 residues. CDR1 is LNHNV and CDR2 is YYDKDF in the germline V gene (reference sequence).

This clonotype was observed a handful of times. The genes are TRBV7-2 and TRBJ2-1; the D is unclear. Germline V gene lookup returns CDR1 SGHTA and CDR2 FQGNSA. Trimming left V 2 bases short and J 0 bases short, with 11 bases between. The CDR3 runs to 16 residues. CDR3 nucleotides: TGTGCCAGCAGCTTAAGCCGGGCGAGCTCCTACAATGAGCAGTTCTTC. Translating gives CASSLSRASSYNEQFF.

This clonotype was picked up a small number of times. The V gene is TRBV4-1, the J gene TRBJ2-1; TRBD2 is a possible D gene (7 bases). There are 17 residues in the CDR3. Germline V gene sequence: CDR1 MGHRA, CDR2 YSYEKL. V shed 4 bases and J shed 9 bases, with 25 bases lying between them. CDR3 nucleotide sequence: TGCGCCAGCAGCCCTTCCCCCGGGGGGCCTTCCTTCGGTGAGCAGTTCTTC. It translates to CASSPSPGGPSFGEQFF.

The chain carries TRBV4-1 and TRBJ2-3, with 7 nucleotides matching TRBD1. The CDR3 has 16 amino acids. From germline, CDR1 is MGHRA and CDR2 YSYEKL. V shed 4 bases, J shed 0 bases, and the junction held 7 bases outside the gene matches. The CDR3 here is CASSPRTGLSTDTQYF. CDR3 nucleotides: TGCGCCAGCAGCCCCCGGACAGGCCTTAGCACAGATACGCAGTATTTT.

The CDR3 nucleotides are TGCGCCAGCAGCAGTCGTGGCCACAGCACAGATACGCAGTATTTT. Amino acid sequence: CASSSRGHSTDTQYF. V and J are TRBV5-1 and TRBJ2-3; D unresolved. V was clipped by 4 bases and J by 0 bases, with 12 bases between them. This CDR3 region has 15 residues. The germline gives CDR1 SGHRS, CDR2 YFSETQ.

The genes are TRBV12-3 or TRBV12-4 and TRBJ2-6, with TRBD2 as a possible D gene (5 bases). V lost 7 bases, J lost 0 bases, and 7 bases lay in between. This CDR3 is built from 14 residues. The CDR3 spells CASKRGSGANVLTF. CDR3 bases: TGTGCCAGCAAACGGGGCTCTGGGGCCAACGTCCTGACTTTC.

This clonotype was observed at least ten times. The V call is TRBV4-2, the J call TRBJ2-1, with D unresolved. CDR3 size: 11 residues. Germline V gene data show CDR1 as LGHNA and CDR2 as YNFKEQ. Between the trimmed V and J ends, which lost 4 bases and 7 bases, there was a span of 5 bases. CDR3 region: CASSRRNEQFF. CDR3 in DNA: TGTGCCAGCAGCCGCAGAAATGAGCAGTTCTTC.

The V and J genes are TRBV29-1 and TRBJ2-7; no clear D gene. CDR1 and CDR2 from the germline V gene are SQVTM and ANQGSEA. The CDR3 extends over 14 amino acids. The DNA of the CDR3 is TGCCTACCTGGTCAGGCCGCCAGCTCCTACGAGCAGTACTTC. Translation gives CLPGQAASSYEQYF.

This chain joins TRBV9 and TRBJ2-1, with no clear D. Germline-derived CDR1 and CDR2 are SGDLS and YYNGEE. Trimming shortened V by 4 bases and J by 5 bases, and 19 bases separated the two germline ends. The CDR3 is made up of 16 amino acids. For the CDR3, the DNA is TGTGCCAGCAGCTCACGGGTGGTCCAAGGAAACAATGAGCAGTTCTTC. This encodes CASSSRVVQGNNEQFF.

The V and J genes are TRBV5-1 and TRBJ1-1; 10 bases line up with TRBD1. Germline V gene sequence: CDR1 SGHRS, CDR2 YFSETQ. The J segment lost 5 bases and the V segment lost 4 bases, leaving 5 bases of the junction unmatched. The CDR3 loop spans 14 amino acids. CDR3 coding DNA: TGCGCCAGCAGCCGTGGGACAGGGGAGACTGAAGCTTTCTTT. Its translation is CASSRGTGETEAFF.

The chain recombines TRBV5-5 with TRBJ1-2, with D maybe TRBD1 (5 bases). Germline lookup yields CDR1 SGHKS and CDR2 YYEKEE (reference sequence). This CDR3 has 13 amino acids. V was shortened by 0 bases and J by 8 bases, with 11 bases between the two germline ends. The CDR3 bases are TGTGCCAGCAGCTTGGGGGGACCTTGGGGCTACACCTTC. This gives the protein CASSLGGPWGYTF.

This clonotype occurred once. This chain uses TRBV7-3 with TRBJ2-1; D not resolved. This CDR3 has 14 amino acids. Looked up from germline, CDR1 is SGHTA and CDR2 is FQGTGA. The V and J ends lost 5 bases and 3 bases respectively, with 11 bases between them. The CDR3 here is CASSPTANYNEQFF. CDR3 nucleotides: TGTGCCAGCAGCCCTACAGCAAACTACAATGAGCAGTTCTTC.